This T cell receptor beta chain is from a study of blood T cell repertoires in COVID-19. Whole-study context: Samples of COVID-19 (acute and convalescent) were obtained from the United States, Italy and Spain.

In the original processing: Cell counts per sample came from amplifying reference gene primers. Libraries were prepared by immunoSEQ multiplex PCR; TCRdb keeps only in-frame clonotypes and omits some of them. Clone size and the V and J calls come from that table; the DNA yielded D and trimming. The sample carries fewer than 450,000 clones, about nine tenths recorded once. With V trimmed by 7 bases and J by 3 bases, 6 bases remained unmatched. Germline CDR1 reads SGHTA; CDR2 reads FQGNSA. CDR3 length: 14 residues. V is TRBV7-2 and J is TRBJ2-7; 10 nucleotides agree with TRBD2. The specimen was PBMCs or T cells enriched from blood (not recorded which). This receptor was taken from a man younger than 35 who had recovered from COVID-19. The CDR3 region is CASTTRTSGYEQYF. The CDR3 DNA reads TGTGCCAGCACCACCCGGACTAGCGGCTACGAGCAGTACTTC.